The clone carrying this T cell receptor beta chain was observed many times. The data stem from a study of patients and donors after allogeneic stem cell transplantation. TCRdb recomputed calls from the RT-PCR reads with MiXCR, one row per CDR3 protein. The table lists under 30,000 distinct CDR3 sequences, 7.5% to 9% of them singletons. The receptor was isolated from a human donor who was either an allogeneic HSCT recipient or a stem cell or donor lymphocyte infusion donor (not recorded which). It is not recorded whose cells these are; they may come from a transplant donor. Material for sequencing was blood, either unsorted or a sorted T cell fraction (not recorded which).

CDR3 coding DNA: TGTGCCAGCAGTTACTTGGGGGCTGAAGCTTTCTTT. Protein product: CASSYLGAEAFF. The V and J genes are TRBV6-5 and TRBJ1-1; the D gene is possibly TRBD1 (5 bases). This CDR3 region has 12 residues. CDR1 and CDR2 (germline): MNHEY, SVGAGI. The germline V and J ends were trimmed by 1 base and 6 bases, with 6 bases remaining between them.